Listed below are T cell receptor beta chains from one sample, sequenced in a study of human T cells and chemical hapten exposure. TCRdb called the RACE reads again in MiXCR, with one record for every CDR3 protein. Of about 71,000 distinct CDR3 sequences in the sample, 7.5% to 10% were seen once. Source: whole blood, taken in connection with sensitization to the hapten diphenylcyclopropenone (DPC). These receptors came from a woman between 40 and 55 years old with alopecia areata. Some clones in this sample may be carry-over from other donors' samples. Each CDR3 is given with its conserved first and last residue. Fields, in order: J gene, V gene, clone size, D gene, CDR3 protein, CDR3 DNA. A D gene is named only where the DNA matches it firmly. Clone sizes are given selectively: once, few, many, or a class where the clone is expanded.

J: TRBJ2-1
V: TRBV4-3
size: few
D: TRBD2
CDR3: CASSQASGGALSYNEQFF
DNA: TGCGCCAGCAGCCAAGCTAGCGGGGGGGCTCTCTCCTACAATGAGCAGTTCTTC

J: TRBJ1-4
V: TRBV21-1
size: few
D: -
CDR3: CASSTIREGKREKLFF
DNA: TGTGCCAGCAGCACGATAAGGGAGGGCAAGCGTGAAAAACTGTTTTTT

J: TRBJ2-2
V: TRBV7-2
size: -
D: TRBD1
CDR3: CASSPRTGATGELFF
DNA: TGTGCCAGCAGCCCCAGGACAGGGGCCACCGGGGAGCTGTTTTTT

J: TRBJ2-5
V: TRBV6-2/TRBV6-3
size: -
D: TRBD2
CDR3: CASSTVPSGLVETQYF
DNA: TGTGCCAGCAGTACCGTGCCTAGCGGACTCGTGGAGACCCAGTACTTC

J: TRBJ1-5
V: TRBV7-6
size: -
D: -
CDR3: CASSLEQAPNQPQHF
DNA: TGTGCCAGCAGCTTAGAACAGGCCCCTAATCAGCCCCAGCATTTT

J: TRBJ2-3
V: TRBV12-3/TRBV12-4
size: many
D: -
CDR3: CASRRYVGDTQYF
DNA: TGTGCCAGCAGAAGATACGTGGGAGATACGCAGTATTTT

J: TRBJ2-7
V: TRBV6-5
size: many
D: TRBD2
CDR3: CASSVRGGVYEQYF
DNA: TGTGCCAGCAGTGTACGGGGGGGGGTCTACGAGCAGTACTTC

J: TRBJ2-7
V: TRBV12-3/TRBV12-4
size: many
D: -
CDR3: CASSLRQGATSYEQYF
DNA: TGTGCCAGCAGTTTGAGGCAGGGAGCCACAAGCTACGAGCAGTACTTC

J: TRBJ1-1
V: TRBV6-1
size: few
D: -
CDR3: CASSGGRMNTEAFF
DNA: TGTGCCAGCAGTGGAGGACGGATGAACACTGAAGCTTTCTTT

J: TRBJ1-2
V: TRBV29-1
size: many
D: -
CDR3: CSVGLGVAYGYTF
DNA: TGCAGCGTTGGCCTTGGTGTAGCCTATGGCTACACCTTC

J: TRBJ2-1
V: TRBV6-2/TRBV6-3
size: -
D: TRBD2
CDR3: CASSNSFLAGESNSYNEQFF
DNA: TGTGCCAGCAGTAACTCTTTTCTAGCGGGGGAGTCGAATTCCTACAATGAGCAGTTCTTC

J: TRBJ1-2
V: TRBV11-2
size: many
D: -
CDR3: CASSSLQGPAYYGYTF
DNA: TGTGCCAGCAGCTCCCTCCAGGGCCCTGCATACTATGGCTACACCTTC

J: TRBJ2-1
V: TRBV10-3
size: few
D: TRBD2
CDR3: CATTPPGGASYNEQFF
DNA: TGTGCCACTACTCCCCCGGGGGGGGCCTCCTACAATGAGCAGTTCTTC

J: TRBJ1-5
V: TRBV5-6
size: many
D: -
CDR3: CASSSEIGNQPQHF
DNA: TGTGCCAGCAGCTCCGAGATCGGCAATCAGCCCCAGCATTTT

J: TRBJ2-1
V: TRBV7-6
size: many
D: -
CDR3: CASSLAEDWAYNEQFF
DNA: TGTGCCAGCAGCTTAGCGGAGGATTGGGCATACAATGAGCAGTTCTTC

J: TRBJ1-2
V: TRBV18
size: many
D: -
CDR3: CASSPGVGAGYGYTF
DNA: TGTGCCAGCTCACCAGGTGTGGGGGCTGGCTATGGCTACACCTTC

J: TRBJ1-4
V: TRBV7-9
size: many
D: -
CDR3: CASSPSNYLATNEKLFF
DNA: TGTGCCAGCAGCCCATCGAATTATCTTGCAACTAATGAAAAACTGTTTTTT

J: TRBJ2-5
V: TRBV10-3
size: many
D: -
CDR3: CAISRDPQETQYF
DNA: TGTGCCATCAGTCGGGACCCCCAGGAGACCCAGTACTTC

J: TRBJ2-5
V: TRBV3-1
size: many
D: -
CDR3: CASSRMVVAGSEETQYF
DNA: TGTGCCAGCAGCCGTATGGTTGTCGCGGGGTCAGAGGAGACCCAGTACTTC

J: TRBJ1-5
V: TRBV19
size: many
D: TRBD1
CDR3: CASSSGGPQPQHF
DNA: TGTGCCAGTAGTTCAGGGGGCCCTCAGCCCCAGCATTTT

J: TRBJ2-3
V: TRBV29-1
size: many
D: -
CDR3: CSVGLEAADTQYF
DNA: TGCAGCGTTGGGCTAGAAGCGGCGGATACGCAGTATTTT

J: TRBJ2-7
V: TRBV5-1
size: many
D: -
CDR3: CASSLEGGGTYEQYF
DNA: TGCGCCAGCAGCTTGGAGGGAGGGGGAACCTACGAGCAGTACTTC

J: TRBJ1-2
V: TRBV18
size: few
D: TRBD1
CDR3: CASSPPGTVIYGYTF
DNA: TGTGCCAGCTCACCACCCGGGACAGTCATATATGGCTACACCTTC

J: TRBJ2-7
V: TRBV20-1
size: -
D: -
CDR3: CSAREPGGGYEQYF
DNA: TGCAGTGCTAGAGAACCAGGGGGAGGGTACGAGCAGTACTTC

J: TRBJ1-2
V: TRBV12-3/TRBV12-4
size: -
D: -
CDR3: CASTLHMTGMNGYTF
DNA: TGTGCCAGCACCCTACACATGACAGGCATGAATGGCTACACCTTC

J: TRBJ2-7
V: TRBV4-2
size: many
D: TRBD2
CDR3: CASRPYGTSDHEQYF
DNA: TGTGCCAGCAGACCCTATGGGACTAGCGATCACGAGCAGTACTTC

J: TRBJ2-7
V: TRBV29-1
size: -
D: -
CDR3: CSVEDRKGFGDEQYF
DNA: TGCAGCGTTGAAGATCGGAAAGGGTTCGGAGACGAGCAGTACTTC

J: TRBJ2-3
V: TRBV6-5
size: -
D: -
CDR3: CASRTGLPHFDTQYF
DNA: TGTGCCAGCAGGACAGGCCTACCCCACTTCGATACGCAGTATTTT

J: TRBJ1-2
V: TRBV10-3
size: many
D: TRBD1
CDR3: CAISESQGAYGYTF
DNA: TGTGCCATCAGTGAGTCACAGGGGGCCTATGGCTACACCTTC

J: TRBJ1-6
V: TRBV7-9
size: -
D: -
CDR3: CASSLRQGANSPLHF
DNA: TGTGCCAGCAGCTTACGGCAGGGCGCTAATTCACCCCTCCACTTT

J: TRBJ2-7
V: TRBV20-1
size: many
D: -
CDR3: CSASQAYEQYF
DNA: TGCAGTGCTAGTCAGGCCTACGAGCAGTACTTC

J: TRBJ2-7
V: TRBV25-1
size: few
D: -
CDR3: CASSEGRAYEQYF
DNA: TGTGCCAGCAGTGAAGGAAGAGCCTACGAGCAGTACTTC

J: TRBJ2-1
V: TRBV7-9
size: -
D: -
CDR3: CADGVYSYNEQFF
DNA: TGTGCCGACGGGGTTTACTCCTACAATGAGCAGTTCTTC

J: TRBJ1-5
V: TRBV5-1
size: -
D: -
CDR3: CASSLERGGQPQHF
DNA: TGCGCCAGCAGCTTGGAGCGGGGGGGTCAGCCCCAGCATTTT

J: TRBJ1-1
V: TRBV25-1
size: many
D: -
CDR3: CASSEYGPKNTEAFF
DNA: TGTGCCAGCAGTGAATACGGGCCCAAGAACACTGAAGCTTTCTTT

J: TRBJ2-1
V: TRBV20-1
size: many
D: -
CDR3: CSARGLGGGQFF
DNA: TGCAGTGCTAGAGGCCTAGGGGGAGGGCAGTTCTTC

J: TRBJ1-1
V: TRBV6-2/TRBV6-3
size: many
D: -
CDR3: CASSRGLGTEAFF
DNA: TGTGCCAGCAGCCGGGGGCTCGGCACTGAAGCTTTCTTT

J: TRBJ1-1
V: TRBV7-8
size: many
D: -
CDR3: CASRRVEGNTEAFF
DNA: TGTGCCAGCAGAAGGGTAGAAGGAAACACTGAAGCTTTCTTT

J: TRBJ1-2
V: TRBV12-3/TRBV12-4
size: few
D: -
CDR3: CASSSFNYGYTF
DNA: TGTGCCAGCAGCAGTTTTAACTATGGCTACACCTTC

J: TRBJ1-2
V: TRBV7-2
size: many
D: -
CDR3: CASSLFPHYGYTF
DNA: TGTGCCAGCAGCTTATTTCCCCACTATGGCTACACCTTC

J: TRBJ1-5
V: TRBV20-1
size: -
D: TRBD1
CDR3: CSATDRVQPQHF
DNA: TGCAGTGCCACGGACAGGGTTCAGCCCCAGCATTTT

J: TRBJ2-5
V: TRBV9
size: -
D: TRBD1
CDR3: CASSVAGQGKQETQYF
DNA: TGTGCCAGCAGCGTAGCTGGACAGGGAAAACAAGAGACCCAGTACTTC

J: TRBJ2-3
V: TRBV20-1
size: -
D: -
CDR3: CSARLRGGYVTDTQYF
DNA: TGCAGTGCTAGATTGAGGGGGGGCTACGTCACAGATACGCAGTATTTT

J: TRBJ2-3
V: TRBV27
size: many
D: -
CDR3: CASSPGTSTDTQYF
DNA: TGTGCCAGCAGCCCGGGGACTAGCACAGATACGCAGTATTTT

J: TRBJ2-6
V: TRBV3-1
size: many
D: -
CDR3: CASSQVGEVSGANVLTF
DNA: TGTGCCAGCAGCCAAGTGGGGGAGGTCTCTGGGGCCAACGTCCTGACTTTC

J: TRBJ1-5
V: TRBV6-4
size: many
D: TRBD1
CDR3: CASSQGAGQPQHF
DNA: TGTGCCAGCTCTCAGGGGGCTGGCCAGCCCCAGCATTTT

J: TRBJ2-4
V: TRBV28
size: -
D: TRBD2
CDR3: CASSVGGAQGIQYF
DNA: TGTGCCAGCAGTGTCGGGGGGGCCCAAGGCATTCAGTACTTC

J: TRBJ2-7
V: TRBV20-1
size: many
D: TRBD2
CDR3: CSASSGVSYEQYF
DNA: TGCAGTGCTAGTAGCGGGGTCTCCTACGAGCAGTACTTC

J: TRBJ2-7
V: TRBV7-2
size: few
D: -
CDR3: CASSYTVSYEQYF
DNA: TGTGCCAGCAGCTACACAGTCTCCTACGAGCAGTACTTC

J: TRBJ1-2
V: TRBV4-2
size: -
D: -
CDR3: CASSQDRTGPYGYTF
DNA: TGTGCCAGCAGCCAAGATCGTACCGGACCCTATGGCTACACCTTC

J: TRBJ2-7
V: TRBV7-6
size: -
D: TRBD1
CDR3: CASSSTTGEGEQYF
DNA: TGTGCCAGCAGCTCAACGACAGGGGAAGGGGAGCAGTACTTC

J: TRBJ1-1
V: TRBV3-1
size: many
D: TRBD1
CDR3: CASSQGQGANTEAFF
DNA: TGTGCCAGCAGCCAGGGACAGGGGGCGAACACTGAAGCTTTCTTT

J: TRBJ1-1
V: TRBV29-1
size: many
D: -
CDR3: CSGQVPTEAFF
DNA: TGCAGCGGACAGGTCCCCACTGAAGCTTTCTTT

J: TRBJ1-5
V: TRBV5-1
size: many
D: -
CDR3: CASSLGTDIGNQPQHF
DNA: TGCGCCAGCAGCTTGGGTACGGATATAGGCAATCAGCCCCAGCATTTT

J: TRBJ2-7
V: TRBV6-1
size: -
D: -
CDR3: CASSDFGGSYEQYF
DNA: TGTGCCAGCAGTGACTTTGGGGGGTCCTACGAGCAGTACTTC

J: TRBJ2-7
V: TRBV12-3/TRBV12-4
size: many
D: TRBD2
CDR3: CASSTSGVYEQYF
DNA: TGTGCCAGCAGTACTAGCGGGGTCTACGAGCAGTACTTC

J: TRBJ2-6
V: TRBV5-1
size: few
D: TRBD1
CDR3: CASSRGQGAAGANVLTF
DNA: TGCGCCAGCAGCCGGGGACAGGGGGCAGCTGGGGCCAACGTCCTGACTTTC

J: TRBJ2-7
V: TRBV29-1
size: once
D: -
CDR3: CSVEEAGQGYEQYF
DNA: TGCAGCGTTGAAGAAGCGGGACAAGGCTACGAGCAGTACTTC